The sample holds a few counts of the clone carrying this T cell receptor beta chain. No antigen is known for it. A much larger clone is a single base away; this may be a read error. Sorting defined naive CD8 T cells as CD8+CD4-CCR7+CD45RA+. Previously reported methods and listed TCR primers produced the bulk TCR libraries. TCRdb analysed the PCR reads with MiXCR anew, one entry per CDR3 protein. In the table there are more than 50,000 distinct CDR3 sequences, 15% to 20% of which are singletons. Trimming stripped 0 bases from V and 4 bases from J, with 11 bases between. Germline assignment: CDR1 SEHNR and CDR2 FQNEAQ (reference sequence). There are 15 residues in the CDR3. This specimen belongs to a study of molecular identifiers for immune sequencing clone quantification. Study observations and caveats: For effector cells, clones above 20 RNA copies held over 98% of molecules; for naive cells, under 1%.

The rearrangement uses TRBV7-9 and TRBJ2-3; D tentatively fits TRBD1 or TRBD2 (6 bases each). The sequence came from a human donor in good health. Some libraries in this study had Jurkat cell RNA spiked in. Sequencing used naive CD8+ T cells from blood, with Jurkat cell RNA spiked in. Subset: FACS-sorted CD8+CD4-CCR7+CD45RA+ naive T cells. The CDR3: CASSLALGGADTQYF. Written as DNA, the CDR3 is TGTGCCAGCAGCTTAGCGCTCGGGGGCGCAGATACGCAGTATTTT.